The rows below give T cell receptor beta chains drawn from one sample of a study of T cell changes during pregnancy in multiple sclerosis. The method was immunoSEQ multiplex PCR; TCRdb's version includes in-frame clones alone and lacks a portion of them. The table includes tens of thousands of clones, under 95% detected once. The sequences come from peripheral blood, collected in the first trimester of pregnancy. Source of these receptors: a female donor in good health, enrolled as a control in a pregnancy study. Each CDR3 is given with its conserved first and last residue. D genes are given only for firm matches. Only part of the rows carry a size: once, few, many, or a class if the clone is expanded.

j_gene | d_gene | abundance | v_gene | CDR3nt | CDR3aa
TRBJ1-2 | . | . | TRBV5-4 | TGTGCCAGCAGCTTGGGGGGACACTTCTATGGCTACACCTTC | CASSLGGHFYGYTF
TRBJ2-4 | . | few | TRBV27 | TGTGCCAGCAGTCCTGGACAGCATGTTCAGTACTTC | CASSPGQHVQYF
TRBJ2-3 | TRBD1 | . | TRBV5-1 | TGCGCCAGCAGCTTGGGGGGACAGGGTGCTTCAGATACGCAGTATTTT | CASSLGGQGASDTQYF
TRBJ2-7 | . | once | TRBV6-1 | TGTGCCAGCAGTGAAGCGAGAAGCGAGTACTACGAGCAGTACTTC | CASSEARSEYYEQYF
TRBJ1-1 | . | . | TRBV4-3 | TGCGCCAGCGCCAGAGTCGGGGGCACTGAAGCTTTCTTT | CASARVGGTEAFF
TRBJ2-3 | TRBD2 | . | TRBV4-2 | TGTGCCAGCAGCCAAGAGCGGGGGGGCCCAGATACGCAGTATTTT | CASSQERGGPDTQYF
TRBJ1-2 | TRBD1 | once | TRBV28 | TGTGCCAGCAGTCCAGGGACAGACCTCAACTATGGCTACACCTTC | CASSPGTDLNYGYTF
TRBJ1-1 | . | . | TRBV7-2 | TGTGCCAGCAGCTCAGGCTCTGAAGCTTTCTTT | CASSSGSEAFF
TRBJ2-7 | . | . | TRBV2 | TGTGCCAGCAGTGAAACTCTCCCCTACGAGCAGTACTTC | CASSETLPYEQYF
TRBJ2-1 | TRBD1 | . | TRBV6-5 | TGTGCCAGCAGTTACGGGGGACAGGGTCACAATGAGCAGTTCTTC | CASSYGGQGHNEQFF
TRBJ1-4 | . | . | TRBV19 | TGTGCCAGCAGCTATAGGGGTGATCGGGAAAAACTGTTTTTT | CASSYRGDREKLFF
TRBJ1-1 | . | . | TRBV19 | TGTGCCAGTACGGGTGAGAACACTGAAGCTTTCTTT | CASTGENTEAFF
TRBJ1-2 | . | . | TRBV10-3 | TGTGCCATCAGTGAGCTACCTTATGGCTACACCTTC | CAISELPYGYTF
TRBJ2-7 | . | . | TRBV7-9 | TGTGCCAGCAGCTACGGGTGGAGCTATACCTACGAGCAGTACTTC | CASSYGWSYTYEQYF
TRBJ2-5 | . | . | TRBV13 | TGTGCAGTTTCAGCGGAGACCCAGTACTTC | CAVSAETQYF
TRBJ2-3 | TRBD1 | . | TRBV19 | TGTGCCAGTACCCCCTCCCAGGGGGCGCGGGATACGCAGTATTTT | CASTPSQGARDTQYF
TRBJ1-4 | . | . | TRBV5-1 | TGCGCCAGCACCATGGGGCCGGACAGCCAGAATGAAAAACTGTTTTTT | CASTMGPDSQNEKLFF
TRBJ1-1 | . | . | TRBV28 | TGTGCCAGCAGTCTGGGCCCAGCAAACTCTTTACCTGAAGCTTTCTTT | CASSLGPANSLPEAFF
TRBJ1-1 | TRBD1 | . | TRBV4-3 | TGCGCCAGCAGCCAAAAGGGGAGGGACAGGGAGACTTTCTTT | CASSQKGRDRETFF
TRBJ1-2 | TRBD1 | . | TRBV19 | TGTGCCAGTGGGGAGACAGGGTACTATGGCTACACCTTC | CASGETGYYGYTF
TRBJ1-2 | TRBD1 | . | TRBV7-9 | TGTGCCAGCAGTTTTGGGTCAGACAGGGTTTATGGCTACACCTTC | CASSFGSDRVYGYTF
TRBJ1-2 | TRBD1 | . | TRBV10-3 | TGTGCCATCAGTCAGGGACAGGGGGCGCGGGGCTACACCTTC | CAISQGQGARGYTF
TRBJ1-2 | . | . | TRBV30 | TGTGCCTGGACATTGACAGACTTTAACTATGGCTACACCTTC | CAWTLTDFNYGYTF
TRBJ1-5 | . | . | TRBV5-6 | TGTGCCAGCAGCGCCCTGACAGACTTGGGGCAGCCCCAGCATTTT | CASSALTDLGQPQHF
TRBJ1-3 | . | once | TRBV7-2 | TGTGCCAGCAGCTTAGGGGCAGGGGATTGGGGAAACACCATATATTTT | CASSLGAGDWGNTIYF
TRBJ2-3 | . | . | TRBV6-5 | TGTGCCAGCAGTTACTCACTGGGCCCCACAGATACGCAGTATTTT | CASSYSLGPTDTQYF
TRBJ2-7 | TRBD2 | . | TRBV5-4 | TGTGCCAGCAGCGGGGGGACTAGACGGCCCTACGAGCAGTACTTC | CASSGGTRRPYEQYF
TRBJ1-1 | TRBD1 | . | TRBV15 | TGTGCCACCAGCAGCCCAGGGACAGTGAACACTGAAGCTTTCTTT | CATSSPGTVNTEAFF
TRBJ2-3 | TRBD1 | . | TRBV15 | TGTGCCACCAGCAGACCGGACAGGGCTGGAGATACGCAGTATTTT | CATSRPDRAGDTQYF
TRBJ1-4 | . | . | TRBV5-1 | TGCGCCAGCAGCTCGGTGCAGGGTGAAAAACTGTTTTTT | CASSSVQGEKLFF
TRBJ2-1 | . | . | TRBV21-1 | TGTGCCAGCAGCAAAGAAGGACGAGCGGATTCCTACAATGAGCAGTTCTTC | CASSKEGRADSYNEQFF
TRBJ2-1 | TRBD2 | . | TRBV10-3 | TGTGCCATCAGGGGACTAGCGGGAGTTCCTGAGTTCTTC | CAIRGLAGVPEFF
TRBJ1-2 | . | . | TRBV19 | TGCGCGTCTGAGCGGGGCTTAAACTATGGCTACACCTTC | CASERGLNYGYTF
TRBJ2-1 | TRBD1 | . | TRBV7-9 | TGTGCCAGCAGCCCCGGGACAGGGGGCTGGAATGAGCAGTTCTTC | CASSPGTGGWNEQFF
TRBJ1-2 | TRBD1 | once | TRBV29-1 | TGCAGCGTTGATCACAGGGGGCAAAATGGCTACACCTTC | CSVDHRGQNGYTF
TRBJ2-1 | TRBD2 | . | TRBV12-5 | TGTGCTAGTGGTTTGGTGCTCCTAGCGGGAGCCTACAATGAGCAGTTCTTC | CASGLVLLAGAYNEQFF
TRBJ1-5 | . | . | TRBV19 | TGTGCCAGTAGTCCGGGGGTCTATCAGCCCCAGCATTTT | CASSPGVYQPQHF
TRBJ2-7 | . | . | TRBV6-5 | TGTGCCAGCAGTCTTTCCACAGGCCCCACCTACGAGCAGTACTTC | CASSLSTGPTYEQYF
TRBJ2-3 | TRBD2 | . | TRBV18 | TGTGCCAGCTCACCGTACGGGGGGGATCACACAGATACGCAGTATTTT | CASSPYGGDHTDTQYF
TRBJ2-7 | . | . | TRBV7-6 | TGTGCCAGCAGCTTAACAGGAGAGGTGTACGAGCAGTACTTC | CASSLTGEVYEQYF
TRBJ1-4 | . | . | TRBV7-9 | TGTGCCAGCAGCCCCCTCTTGAACGTAGTCACGTCTAATGAAAAACTGTTTTTT | CASSPLLNVVTSNEKLFF
TRBJ1-1 | . | . | TRBV13 | TGTGCCAGCAGCTTGGAGGGGGGGACCACTGAAGCTTTCTTT | CASSLEGGTTEAFF
TRBJ1-1 | TRBD1 | once | TRBV4-2 | TGTGCCAGCAGCCAGACCGGGACAGAGAACACTGAAGCTTTCTTT | CASSQTGTENTEAFF
TRBJ1-5 | . | . | TRBV12-5 | TGTGCTAGTGGTTTGGAAGGGGGTCAGCCCCAGCATTTT | CASGLEGGQPQHF
TRBJ2-1 | TRBD2 | once | TRBV6-1 | TGTGCCAGCAGTGCGGGACTAGCGGGGTACAATGAGCAGTTCTTC | CASSAGLAGYNEQFF
TRBJ1-5 | . | . | TRBV2 | TGTGCCAGCAGTGTACAGCTTAATCAGCCCCAGCATTTT | CASSVQLNQPQHF
TRBJ2-3 | TRBD2 | . | TRBV6-5 | TGTGCCAGCAGTTACTTGGCTAGCGGAGGAACAGATACGCAGTATTTT | CASSYLASGGTDTQYF
TRBJ1-1 | TRBD1 | . | TRBV28 | TGTGCCAGCATCAGACAGGGGAGGCCTGAAGCTTTCTTT | CASIRQGRPEAFF
TRBJ2-7 | TRBD1 | . | TRBV27 | TGTGCCAGCAGTGGGACAGGGGGCCGTGTGCTCTACGAGCAGTACTTC | CASSGTGGRVLYEQYF
TRBJ1-2 | TRBD1 | once | TRBV6-4 | TGTGCCAGCAGTGACACCGAAGGGACAGACTATGGCTACACCTTC | CASSDTEGTDYGYTF
TRBJ2-3 | . | . | TRBV9 | TGTGCCAGCAGCGTGGAGGCTCCAGATACGCAGTATTTT | CASSVEAPDTQYF
TRBJ2-1 | TRBD2 | . | TRBV11-3 | TGTGCCAGCAACCCCCTCGGGCTAGCGGGGAACAATGAGCAGTTCTTC | CASNPLGLAGNNEQFF
TRBJ1-4 | TRBD1 | . | TRBV7-9 | TGTGCCAGCAGCTTAGTGGAACAGGGGGGAAATGAAAAACTGTTTTTT | CASSLVEQGGNEKLFF
TRBJ2-3 | TRBD2 | few | TRBV2 | TGTGCCAGCAGCCCTGGGACTAGCGGGAGACGCTCAGATACGCAGTATTTT | CASSPGTSGRRSDTQYF
TRBJ2-1 | TRBD2 | . | TRBV9 | TGTGCCAGCAGCGATACTAGCGGGCTTAGCTCCTACAATGAGCAGTTCTTC | CASSDTSGLSSYNEQFF